Below, 6 T cell receptor beta chains from the same sample are listed, as sequenced in a study of blood T cell repertoires in COVID-19. Sequencing used immunoSEQ multiplex PCR; TCRdb keeps in-frame clones, though not all of them. The sample holds around 360,000 clones, approximately 84% seen once. The sample comprised PBMCs or T cells enriched from blood (not recorded which). Receptors were obtained from a woman aged 25 to 39 who had recovered from COVID-19.

The rearrangement joins TRBV9 to TRBJ2-7, with 8 positions matching TRBD1. Per germline, CDR1 SGDLS and CDR2 YYNGEE. After removal of 0 bases from V and 0 bases from J, the junction contained 17 bases not matched to a gene. CDR3 length: 20 residues. This CDR3 is CASSVGAGQGSGLSSYEQYF. In nucleotides, the CDR3 is TGTGCCAGCAGCGTAGGGGCCGGACAGGGAAGCGGTTTGAGCTCCTACGAGCAGTACTTC.

The chain recombines TRBV5-8 with TRBJ2-5; the D gene is possibly TRBD2 (5 bases). Germline V gene data show CDR1 as SGHTS and CDR2 as YDEGEE. Trimming cost V 6 bases and J 0 bases, with 15 bases left between them. This CDR3 has 15 residues. This CDR3 is CASTRKRTYQETQYF. The CDR3 DNA reads TGTGCCAGCACCCGAAAGCGGACTTACCAAGAGACCCAGTACTTC. The whole variable domain, filled in from reference TRBV5-8 and TRBJ2-5, reads EAGVTQSPTHLIKTRGQQATLRCSPISGHTSVYWYQQALGLGLQFLLWYDEGEERNRGNFPPRFSGRQFPNYSSELNVNALELEDSALYLCASTRKRTYQETQYFGPGTRLLVL.

V usage is TRBV5-1 and J usage is TRBJ1-2, with D possibly TRBD1 on 6 matching bases. CDR1 is SGHRS and CDR2 is YFSETQ in the germline V gene. Trimming took 7 bases from V and 3 from J, leaving 10 bases between them. The CDR3 has 12 amino acids. CDR3 sequence: CASRSGDYGYTF. DNA for the CDR3: TGCGCCAGCCGGTCAGGGGACTATGGCTACACCTTC.

The rearrangement joins TRBV6-5 to TRBJ2-7; 9 positions match TRBD1. V gave up 5 bases and J gave up 5 bases; unmatched junction bases: 7. Germline loops: CDR1 MNHEY, CDR2 SVGAGI. The CDR3 has 14 residues. The CDR3 sequence is CASSRDRGIHEQYF. The CDR3 coding sequence is TGTGCCAGCAGTCGCGACAGGGGGATCCACGAGCAGTACTTC.

The V call is TRBV6-2 or TRBV6-3, the J call TRBJ2-7, with D tentatively TRBD1 (5 bases). Trimming left V 2 bases short and J 6 bases short, with 14 bases between. The CDR3 length is 14 residues. Germline assignment: CDR1 MNHEY and CDR2 SVGEGT. The CDR3, as DNA: TGTGCCAGCAGTTACGTAGGGGTCGGTTCCGAGCAGTACTTC. Its translation: CASSYVGVGSEQYF.

This clone is a singleton in its sample. The J gene is TRBJ2-7, the V gene TRBV27; 10 bases align to TRBD1. CDR3 size: 14 residues. V lost 5 bases, J lost 2 bases, and 3 bases stayed unmatched. Germline V CDR1 and CDR2: MNHEY, SMNVEV (reference sequence). CDR3 loop: CASSKGQGTYEQYF. The CDR3 bases are TGTGCCAGCAGTAAGGGACAGGGGACCTACGAGCAGTACTTC.